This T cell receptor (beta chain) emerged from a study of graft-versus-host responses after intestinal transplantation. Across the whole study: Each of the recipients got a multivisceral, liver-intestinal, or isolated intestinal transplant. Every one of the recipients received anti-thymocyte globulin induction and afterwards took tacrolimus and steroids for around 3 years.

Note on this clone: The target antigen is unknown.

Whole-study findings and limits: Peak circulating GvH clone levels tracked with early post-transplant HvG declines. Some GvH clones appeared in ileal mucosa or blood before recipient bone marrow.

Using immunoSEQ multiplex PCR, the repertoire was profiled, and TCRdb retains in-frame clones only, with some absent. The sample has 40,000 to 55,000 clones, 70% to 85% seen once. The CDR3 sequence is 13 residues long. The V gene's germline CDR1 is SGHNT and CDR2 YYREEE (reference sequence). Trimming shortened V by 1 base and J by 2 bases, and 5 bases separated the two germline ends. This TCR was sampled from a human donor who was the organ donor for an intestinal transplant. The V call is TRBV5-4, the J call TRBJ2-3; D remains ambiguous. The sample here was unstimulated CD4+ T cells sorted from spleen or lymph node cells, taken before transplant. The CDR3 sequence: CASSLSTTDTQYF. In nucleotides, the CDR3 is TGTGCCAGCAGCTTGTCCACCACAGATACGCAGTATTTT.